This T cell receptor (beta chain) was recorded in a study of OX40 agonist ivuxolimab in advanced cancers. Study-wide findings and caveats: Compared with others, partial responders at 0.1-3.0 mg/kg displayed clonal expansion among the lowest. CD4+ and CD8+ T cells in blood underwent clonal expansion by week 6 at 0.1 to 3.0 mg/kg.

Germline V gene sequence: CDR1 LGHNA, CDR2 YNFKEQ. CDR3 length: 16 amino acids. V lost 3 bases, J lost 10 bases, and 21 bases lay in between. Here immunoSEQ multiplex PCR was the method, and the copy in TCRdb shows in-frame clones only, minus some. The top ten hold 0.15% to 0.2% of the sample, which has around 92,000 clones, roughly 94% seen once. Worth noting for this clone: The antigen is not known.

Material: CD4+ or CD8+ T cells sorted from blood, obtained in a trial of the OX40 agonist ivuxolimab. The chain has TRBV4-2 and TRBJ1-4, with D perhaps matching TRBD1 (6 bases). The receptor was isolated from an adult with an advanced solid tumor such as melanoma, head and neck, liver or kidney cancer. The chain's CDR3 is CASSQERGISRGKLFF. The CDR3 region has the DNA TGTGCCAGCAGCCAGGAAAGGGGGATTAGTAGAGGAAAACTGTTTTTT.